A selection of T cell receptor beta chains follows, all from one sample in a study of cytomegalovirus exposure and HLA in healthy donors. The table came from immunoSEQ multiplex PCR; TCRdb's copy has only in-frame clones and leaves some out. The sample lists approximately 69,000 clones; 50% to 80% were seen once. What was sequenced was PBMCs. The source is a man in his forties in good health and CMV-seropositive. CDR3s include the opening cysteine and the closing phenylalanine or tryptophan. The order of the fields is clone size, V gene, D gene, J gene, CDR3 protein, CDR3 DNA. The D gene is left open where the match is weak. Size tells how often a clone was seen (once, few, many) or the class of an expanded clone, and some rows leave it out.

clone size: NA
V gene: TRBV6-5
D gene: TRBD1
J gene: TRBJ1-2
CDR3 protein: CASSRDRGGGYTF
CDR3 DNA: TGTGCCAGCAGCCGCGACAGGGGGGGTGGCTACACCTTC

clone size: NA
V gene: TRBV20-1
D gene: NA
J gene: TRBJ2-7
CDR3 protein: CSASPGYEQYF
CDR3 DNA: TGCAGTGCTTCACCAGGGTACGAGCAGTACTTC

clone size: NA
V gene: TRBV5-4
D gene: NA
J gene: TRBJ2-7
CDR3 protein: CASSHPEPYEQYF
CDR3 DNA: TGTGCCAGCAGCCACCCGGAGCCCTACGAGCAGTACTTC

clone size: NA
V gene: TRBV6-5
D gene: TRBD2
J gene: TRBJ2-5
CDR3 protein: CASSSQTSGKETQYF
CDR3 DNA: TGTGCCAGCAGTTCCCAGACTAGCGGCAAGGAGACCCAGTACTTC

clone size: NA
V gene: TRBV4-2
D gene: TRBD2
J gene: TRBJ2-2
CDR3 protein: CASSQRGAMNTGELFF
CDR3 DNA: TGTGCCAGCAGCCAGCGGGGGGCGATGAACACCGGGGAGCTGTTTTTT

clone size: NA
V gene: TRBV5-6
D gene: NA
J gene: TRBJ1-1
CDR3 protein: CASSLMWAGTTMNTEAFF
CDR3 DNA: TGTGCCAGCAGCTTGATGTGGGCAGGGACAACCATGAACACTGAAGCTTTCTTT

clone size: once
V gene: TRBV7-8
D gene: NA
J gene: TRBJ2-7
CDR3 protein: CASRTTATGYYEQYF
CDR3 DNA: TGTGCCAGCAGAACAACCGCGACAGGTTACTACGAGCAGTACTTC

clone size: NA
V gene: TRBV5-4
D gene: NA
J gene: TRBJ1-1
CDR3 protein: CASSLQNTEAFF
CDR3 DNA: TGTGCCAGCAGCTTGCAGAACACTGAAGCTTTCTTT

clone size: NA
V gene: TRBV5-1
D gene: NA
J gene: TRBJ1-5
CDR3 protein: CASSLSGDQPQHF
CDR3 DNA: TGCGCCAGCAGCTTGAGCGGGGATCAGCCCCAGCATTTT

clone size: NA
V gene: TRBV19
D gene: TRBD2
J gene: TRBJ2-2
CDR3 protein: CASSIGVGGLAAGTNTGELFF
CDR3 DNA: TGTGCCAGTAGTATAGGGGTCGGCGGACTAGCGGCAGGGACTAACACCGGGGAGCTGTTTTTT

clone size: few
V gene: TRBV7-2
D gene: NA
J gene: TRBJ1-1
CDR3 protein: CASSLSRATEAFF
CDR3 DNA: TGTGCCAGCAGCTTAAGCAGGGCAACTGAAGCTTTCTTT

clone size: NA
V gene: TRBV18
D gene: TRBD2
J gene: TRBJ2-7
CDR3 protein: CASSPGLAGAREQYF
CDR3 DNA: TGTGCCAGCTCACCGGGACTAGCGGGGGCGAGGGAGCAGTACTTC

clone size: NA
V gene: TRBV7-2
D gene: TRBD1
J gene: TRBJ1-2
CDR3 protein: CASSSSGTDNYGYTF
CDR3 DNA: TGTGCCAGCAGCTCATCCGGGACAGACAACTATGGCTACACCTTC

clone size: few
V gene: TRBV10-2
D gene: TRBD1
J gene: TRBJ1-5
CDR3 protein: CASSESDRAADQPQHF
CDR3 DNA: TGCGCCAGCAGTGAGTCCGACAGGGCCGCCGATCAGCCCCAGCATTTT

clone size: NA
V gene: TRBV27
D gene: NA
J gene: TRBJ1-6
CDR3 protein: CASSYGGNNSPLHF
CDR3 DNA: TGTGCCAGCAGTTACGGGGGGAATAATTCACCCCTCCACTTT

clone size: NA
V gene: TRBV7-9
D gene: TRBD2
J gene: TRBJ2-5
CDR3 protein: CASSSGLAGGQETQYF
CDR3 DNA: TGTGCCAGCAGCTCGGGACTAGCGGGGGGGCAAGAGACCCAGTACTTC

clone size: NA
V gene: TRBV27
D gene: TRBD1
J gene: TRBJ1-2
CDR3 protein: CASAAQSGTGGGYTF
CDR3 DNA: TGTGCCAGCGCCGCCCAATCCGGGACAGGGGGTGGCTACACCTTC

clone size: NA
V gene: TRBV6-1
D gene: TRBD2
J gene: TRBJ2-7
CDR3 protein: CASRGGTAEYF
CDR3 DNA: TGTGCCAGCAGGGGGGGGACGGCGGAGTACTTC

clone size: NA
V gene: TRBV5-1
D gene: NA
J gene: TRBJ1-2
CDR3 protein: CASSLVRLANYGYTF
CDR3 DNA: TGCGCCAGCAGCTTGGTCAGGCTCGCTAACTATGGCTACACCTTC

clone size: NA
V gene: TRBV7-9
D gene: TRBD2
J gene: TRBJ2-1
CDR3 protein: CASARTSGGAYNEQFF
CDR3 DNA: TGTGCCAGCGCCAGGACTAGCGGGGGGGCCTACAATGAGCAGTTCTTC

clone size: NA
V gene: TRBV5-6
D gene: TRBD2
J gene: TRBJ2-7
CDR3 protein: CASVTGGDYEQYF
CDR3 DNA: TGTGCCAGCGTCACGGGAGGGGATTACGAGCAGTACTTC

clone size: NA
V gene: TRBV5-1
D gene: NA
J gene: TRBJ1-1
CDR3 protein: CASGGGGVQGEAFF
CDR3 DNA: TGCGCCAGCGGTGGGGGGGGAGTTCAGGGTGAAGCTTTCTTT

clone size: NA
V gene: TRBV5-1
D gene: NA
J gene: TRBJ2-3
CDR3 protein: CASSFSKGETDTQYF
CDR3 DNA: TGCGCCAGCAGCTTCTCAAAGGGGGAGACAGATACGCAGTATTTT

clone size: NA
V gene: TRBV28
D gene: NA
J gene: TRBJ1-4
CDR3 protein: CASSLRGGRREKLFF
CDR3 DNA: TGTGCCAGCAGTTTACGCGGGGGGCGCAGAGAAAAACTGTTTTTT

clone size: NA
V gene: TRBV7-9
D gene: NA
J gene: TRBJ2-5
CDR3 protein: CASSLAYRAETQYF
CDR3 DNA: TGTGCCAGCAGCTTAGCTTACAGGGCTGAGACCCAGTACTTC

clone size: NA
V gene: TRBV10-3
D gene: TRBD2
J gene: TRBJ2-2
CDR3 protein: CAISESGRATGELFF
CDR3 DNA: TGTGCCATCAGTGAGTCTGGGAGGGCCACCGGGGAGCTGTTTTTT

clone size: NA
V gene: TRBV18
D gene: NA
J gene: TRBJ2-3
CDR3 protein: CASSPQQGYDTQYF
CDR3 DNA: TGTGCCAGCTCACCACAGCAGGGATATGATACGCAGTATTTT

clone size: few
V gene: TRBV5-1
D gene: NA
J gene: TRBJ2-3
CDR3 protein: CASSLDTHAPYF
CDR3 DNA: TGCGCCAGCAGCTTGGATACACACGCTCCGTATTTT

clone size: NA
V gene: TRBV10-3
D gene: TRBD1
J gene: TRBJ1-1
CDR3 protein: CAISERGTDTEAFF
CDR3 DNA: TGTGCCATCAGTGAAAGAGGGACAGACACTGAAGCTTTCTTT

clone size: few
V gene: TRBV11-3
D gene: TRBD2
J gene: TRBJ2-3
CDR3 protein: CASSPGASGARTDTQYF
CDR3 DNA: TGTGCCAGCAGCCCTGGGGCTAGCGGGGCGCGCACAGATACGCAGTATTTT

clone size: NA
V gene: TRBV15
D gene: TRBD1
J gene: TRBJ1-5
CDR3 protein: CATDSGTDVNQPQHF
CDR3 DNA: TGTGCCACGGACTCCGGGACAGACGTCAATCAGCCCCAGCATTTT

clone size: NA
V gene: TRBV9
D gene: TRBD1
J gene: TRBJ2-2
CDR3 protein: CASSVGGQGSTGELFF
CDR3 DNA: TGTGCCAGCAGCGTAGGGGGACAGGGGTCCACCGGGGAGCTGTTTTTT

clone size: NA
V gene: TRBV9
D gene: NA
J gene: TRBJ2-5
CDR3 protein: CASSSGGFQETQYF
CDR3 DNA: TGTGCCAGCAGCTCCGGGGGATTCCAAGAGACCCAGTACTTC

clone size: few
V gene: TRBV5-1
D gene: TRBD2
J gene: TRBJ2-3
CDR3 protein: CASSLEGAGYTDTQYF
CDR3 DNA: TGCGCCAGCAGCTTAGAGGGAGCGGGGTACACAGATACGCAGTATTTT

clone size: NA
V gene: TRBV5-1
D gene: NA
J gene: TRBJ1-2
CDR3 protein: CASSSVGGPTFNYGYTF
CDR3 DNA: TGCGCCAGCAGTTCCGTCGGGGGGCCCACTTTTAACTATGGCTACACCTTC

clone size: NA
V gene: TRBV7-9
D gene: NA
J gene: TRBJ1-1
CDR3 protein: CASSLVKRDTEAFF
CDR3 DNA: TGTGCCAGCAGCTTAGTTAAACGAGACACTGAAGCTTTCTTT

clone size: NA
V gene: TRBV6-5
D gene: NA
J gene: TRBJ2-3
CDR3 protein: CASSYSGAVGDTQYF
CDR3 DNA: TGTGCCAGCAGTTACTCGGGGGCGGTCGGAGATACGCAGTATTTT

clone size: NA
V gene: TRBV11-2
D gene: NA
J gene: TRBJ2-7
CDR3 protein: CASSLDSYKQYF
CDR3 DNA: TGTGCCAGCAGCCTTGACAGCTACAAGCAGTACTTC

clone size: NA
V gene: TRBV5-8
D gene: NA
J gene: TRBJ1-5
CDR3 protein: CASTPAYYSQHF
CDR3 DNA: TGTGCCAGCACCCCCGCCTATTACTCCCAGCATTTT

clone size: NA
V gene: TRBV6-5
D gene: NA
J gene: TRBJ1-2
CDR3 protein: CASRPGGARGYTF
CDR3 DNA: TGTGCCAGCAGACCCGGGGGGGCGCGTGGCTACACCTTC

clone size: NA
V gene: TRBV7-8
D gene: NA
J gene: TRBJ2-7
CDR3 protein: CASSLSSSRLEQYF
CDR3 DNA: TGTGCCAGCAGCTTAAGTTCGTCCAGGCTCGAGCAGTACTTC

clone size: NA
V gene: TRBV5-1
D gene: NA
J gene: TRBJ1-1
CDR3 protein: CASSPGNMNTEAFF
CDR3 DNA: TGCGCCAGCAGCCCAGGTAACATGAACACTGAAGCTTTCTTT

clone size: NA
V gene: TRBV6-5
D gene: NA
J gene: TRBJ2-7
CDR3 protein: CASSRGNSAYEQYF
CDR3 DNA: TGTGCCAGCAGCCGAGGGAACTCCGCCTACGAGCAGTACTTC

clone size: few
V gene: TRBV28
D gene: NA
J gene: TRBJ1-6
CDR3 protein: CASSPGGGNSPLHF
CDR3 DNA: TGTGCCAGCAGTCCGGGGGGCGGCAATTCACCCCTCCACTTT

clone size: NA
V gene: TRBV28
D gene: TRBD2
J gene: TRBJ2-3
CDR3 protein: CASSASAGGRDTQYF
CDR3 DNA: TGTGCCAGCAGTGCCTCAGCGGGGGGGCGAGATACGCAGTATTTT

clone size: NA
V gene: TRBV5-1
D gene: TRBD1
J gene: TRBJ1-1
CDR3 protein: CASSLADPLWTGRGNTEAFF
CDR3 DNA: TGCGCCAGCAGCTTGGCCGACCCTCTCTGGACAGGGCGAGGAAACACTGAAGCTTTCTTT

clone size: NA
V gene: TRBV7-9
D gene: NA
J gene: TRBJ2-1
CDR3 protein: CASSRPGMNSNEQFF
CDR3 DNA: TGTGCCAGCAGCCGGCCAGGGATGAATTCCAATGAGCAGTTCTTC

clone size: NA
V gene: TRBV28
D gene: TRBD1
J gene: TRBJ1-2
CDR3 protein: CASSAMGQGNYGYTF
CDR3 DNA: TGTGCCAGCAGCGCTATGGGACAGGGGAACTATGGCTACACCTTC

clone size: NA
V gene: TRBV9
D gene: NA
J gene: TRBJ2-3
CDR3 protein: CASSAGTDTQYF
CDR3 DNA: TGTGCCAGCAGCGCCGGGACAGATACGCAGTATTTT

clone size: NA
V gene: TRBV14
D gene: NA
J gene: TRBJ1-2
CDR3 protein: CASSQDFTYGYTF
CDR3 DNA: TGTGCCAGCAGCCAAGACTTCACTTATGGCTACACCTTC